This record concerns one T cell receptor beta chain sequence. Its cognate antigen is unknown. Germline lookup yields CDR1 MNHEY and CDR2 SMNVEV (reference sequence). There are 15 residues in the CDR3. The V end lost 7 bases, the J end lost 2 bases, and 17 bases lay between the germline ends. The data belong to a study of cytomegalovirus exposure and HLA in healthy donors. Study-wide context: Inside one of the first data releases sat about 85 million unique TCRs taken from HLA-typed donors. Overall study findings and caveats: Sequences of the TCR beta chain were said to predict the HLA-A and HLA-B alleles of most subjects accurately. Later analysis demonstrated an association between a missense DCLRE1C variant and TCR beta V- and J-gene trimming.

Vbeta (60) and Jbeta (13) primers were used in the PCR. Sequencing was performed with immunoSEQ multiplex PCR; in TCRdb, only in-frame clones are kept and a portion is missing. This sample has about 89,000 clones, with around 84% found just once. This chain joins TRBV27 and TRBJ2-5, with D tentatively TRBD2 (6 bases). The sample was PBMCs. The receptor was isolated from a man aged 35 to 55 in good health and CMV-seropositive. Written as DNA, the CDR3 is TGTGCCAGCATGGCCGGGACTTTATTACAAGAGACCCAGTACTTC. Encoded protein: CASMAGTLLQETQYF.